These T cell receptor beta chains were read from a single sample in a study of blood T cell repertoires in COVID-19. Repertoires were generated with immunoSEQ multiplex PCR, while TCRdb's copy carries only in-frame clones and drops some. The sample holds under 200,000 clones, 84% seen once. Sequencing was done on a sample of peripheral blood. The source is a man aged 40-49 years who had recovered from COVID-19. CDR3s include the opening cysteine and the closing phenylalanine or tryptophan. Each record gives: D gene, clone size, V gene, J gene, CDR3 DNA, CDR3 protein. A D gene is named only where the DNA matches it firmly. Not all rows give a size; the values are once, few, many and, for expanded clones, a class.

d_gene: -
abundance: few
v_gene: TRBV12-3/TRBV12-4
j_gene: TRBJ2-7
CDR3nt: TGTGCCAGCAGTTTGCGGGGTCGGCGGTACTTC
CDR3aa: CASSLRGRRYF

d_gene: TRBD1
abundance: -
v_gene: TRBV30
j_gene: TRBJ1-1
CDR3nt: TGTGCCTGGAGCCGGGACAGGGGAAGGAACACTGAAGCTTTCTTT
CDR3aa: CAWSRDRGRNTEAFF

d_gene: TRBD2
abundance: -
v_gene: TRBV7-3
j_gene: TRBJ2-1
CDR3nt: TGTGCCAGCAGCTCTACCGGGACTACCGACAATGAGCAGTTCTTC
CDR3aa: CASSSTGTTDNEQFF

d_gene: -
abundance: -
v_gene: TRBV7-2
j_gene: TRBJ1-2
CDR3nt: TGTGCCAGCAGCATATCAGGAGGCGACTATGGCTACACCTTC
CDR3aa: CASSISGGDYGYTF

d_gene: -
abundance: once
v_gene: TRBV9
j_gene: TRBJ2-2
CDR3nt: TGTGCCAGCAGCGTATACGGGAACACCGGGGAGCTGTTTTTT
CDR3aa: CASSVYGNTGELFF

d_gene: -
abundance: many
v_gene: TRBV5-4
j_gene: TRBJ2-6
CDR3nt: TGTGCCAGCAGCTTGGGACAATCTGGGGCCAACGTCCTGACTTTC
CDR3aa: CASSLGQSGANVLTF

d_gene: -
abundance: -
v_gene: TRBV4-3
j_gene: TRBJ2-1
CDR3nt: TGCGCCAGCAGCCAACCCCTATACAATGAGCAGTTCTTC
CDR3aa: CASSQPLYNEQFF

d_gene: -
abundance: -
v_gene: TRBV15
j_gene: TRBJ1-5
CDR3nt: TGTGCCACCAGCAGTGGGAGGGGGGCGGATAGCAATCAGCCCCAGCATTTT
CDR3aa: CATSSGRGADSNQPQHF

d_gene: TRBD2
abundance: -
v_gene: TRBV19
j_gene: TRBJ2-2
CDR3nt: TGTGCCAGTAATAGCGGGAGTGGGCCCGGGGAGCTGTTTTTT
CDR3aa: CASNSGSGPGELFF

d_gene: TRBD1
abundance: -
v_gene: TRBV4-3
j_gene: TRBJ1-5
CDR3nt: TGCGCCAGCAGCCAAGTTGTCACAGGGGGGGAACAGCCCCAGCATTTT
CDR3aa: CASSQVVTGGEQPQHF

d_gene: -
abundance: -
v_gene: TRBV19
j_gene: TRBJ1-2
CDR3nt: TGTGCCAGTAGTGAAGTCTCGGTTCCCTATGGCTACACCTTC
CDR3aa: CASSEVSVPYGYTF

d_gene: TRBD1
abundance: -
v_gene: TRBV5-1
j_gene: TRBJ2-7
CDR3nt: TGCGCCAGCAGGTCCCCCGGGACAGAGGTCCACGAGCAGTACTTC
CDR3aa: CASRSPGTEVHEQYF

d_gene: -
abundance: once
v_gene: TRBV6-1
j_gene: TRBJ2-1
CDR3nt: TGTGCCAGCGCGACAGGGAGGCTTAATGAGCAGTTCTTC
CDR3aa: CASATGRLNEQFF

d_gene: -
abundance: -
v_gene: TRBV6-6
j_gene: TRBJ1-5
CDR3nt: TGTGCCAGCAGCTTACAGGGCTCCCATCAGCCCCAGCATTTT
CDR3aa: CASSLQGSHQPQHF

d_gene: -
abundance: many
v_gene: TRBV7-6
j_gene: TRBJ2-2
CDR3nt: TGTGCCAGCAGCTTAAAACTCACTTACACCGGGGAGCTGTTTTTT
CDR3aa: CASSLKLTYTGELFF

d_gene: -
abundance: -
v_gene: TRBV7-2
j_gene: TRBJ2-5
CDR3nt: TGTGCCAGCAGCTTAGCGCTGTACAGGCAAGAGACCCAGTACTTC
CDR3aa: CASSLALYRQETQYF

d_gene: TRBD1
abundance: -
v_gene: TRBV5-4
j_gene: TRBJ2-2
CDR3nt: TGTGCCAGCAGCTCTCCTACCGGGACAGGGAGCACCGGGGAGCTGTTTTTT
CDR3aa: CASSSPTGTGSTGELFF